These T cell receptor beta chains were read from a single sample in a study of CD8+ T cells in alopecia areata. Sequenced by immunoSEQ multiplex PCR; TCRdb stores in-frame clones only, minus some. This table has over 120,000 clones, around three fifths appearing once. The starting material was CD4+ T cells sorted from blood, obtained at week 0. These receptors all come from a human donor with alopecia areata. CDR3s include the opening cysteine and the closing phenylalanine or tryptophan. Each record gives: CDR3 length, J gene, clone size, V gene, D gene, CDR3 DNA, CDR3 protein. D genes are given only for firm matches. The size entry is marked missing in some rows and otherwise reads once, few, many or a size class.

13 | TRBJ2-5 | . | TRBV18 | . | TGTGCCAGCTCACCACCGGTCGATGAGACCCAGTACTTC | CASSPPVDETQYF
12 | TRBJ1-2 | . | TRBV7-9 | . | TGTGCCAGCAGCACAGGGCGGGGTGGCTACACCTTC | CASSTGRGGYTF
17 | TRBJ1-1 | few | TRBV15 | . | TGTGCCACCAGCAGAGCTCGAACCTTGACGGGGAACACTGAAGCTTTCTTT | CATSRARTLTGNTEAFF
13 | TRBJ1-2 | . | TRBV29-1 | . | TGCAGCGTCAGGACAGCAGCTAACTATGGCTACACCTTC | CSVRTAANYGYTF
15 | TRBJ1-2 | . | TRBV4-3 | . | TGCGCCAGCAGCCAAGTCAAAGGGATGGACTATGGCTACACCTTC | CASSQVKGMDYGYTF
14 | TRBJ1-6 | . | TRBV5-1 | . | TGCGCCAGCAGCTTGCCACAGGATAATTCACCCCTCCACTTT | CASSLPQDNSPLHF
14 | TRBJ1-5 | few | TRBV30 | TRBD1 | TGTGCCTGGAGCCCGGACAGGTTCAATCAGCCCCAGCATTTT | CAWSPDRFNQPQHF
14 | TRBJ1-2 | . | TRBV7-9 | . | TGTGCCAGCAGCTTCGCAGGGTCTAACTATGGCTACACCTTC | CASSFAGSNYGYTF
15 | TRBJ2-1 | few | TRBV7-9 | . | TGTGCCAGCAGCTTAGCTGGGTCCCGGTACAATGAGCAGTTCTTC | CASSLAGSRYNEQFF
16 | TRBJ1-1 | . | TRBV7-9 | . | TGTGCCAGCAGCTTAGCGAAGGGGGGGTTGAACACTGAAGCTTTCTTT | CASSLAKGGLNTEAFF
13 | TRBJ2-5 | . | TRBV27 | . | TGTGCCAGCGGCCCCTGGGGAGAAGAGACCCAGTACTTC | CASGPWGEETQYF
17 | TRBJ2-3 | many | TRBV10-2 | TRBD2 | TGCGCCAGCAGCCGACTAGCGGGGGTGGGCTCCCCAGATACGCAGTATTTT | CASSRLAGVGSPDTQYF
14 | TRBJ2-5 | . | TRBV5-1 | . | TGCGCCAGCAGCTTGGCCCCAGGGCGAGAGACCCAGTACTTC | CASSLAPGRETQYF
13 | TRBJ1-3 | few | TRBV11-2 | . | TGTGCCAGCAGCTTAGAAGTTACCGGCACCATATATTTT | CASSLEVTGTIYF
15 | TRBJ2-1 | . | TRBV27 | . | TGTGCCAGCAGCCCGAACGGGGGCGCCTACAATGAGCAGTTCTTC | CASSPNGGAYNEQFF